Listed below are T cell receptor beta chains from one sample, sequenced in a study of blood T cell repertoires in COVID-19. Profiling relied on immunoSEQ multiplex PCR, and the TCRdb table lists in-frame clones only, not all of them. The table has around 25,000 clones, roughly 90% seen once. The sequenced material came from peripheral blood. The receptors shown here come from a human donor with active COVID-19. The donor label of this sample is uncertain. CDR3s include the opening cysteine and the closing phenylalanine or tryptophan. The D gene is left open where the match is weak. Clone size is shown for a subset of rows, as once, few, many or a class of expanded clone.

>TRBV25-1|TRBD1|.|TRBJ2-7
TGTGCCAGCAGGTCGCTCAGGGGGCCCTACGAGCAGTACTTC
CASRSLRGPYEQYF
>TRBV3-1/TRBV3-2|TRBD1|.|TRBJ1-6
TGTGCCAGCAGCCAAGAACCGGGACAGGGGAATTCACCCCTCCACTTT
CASSQEPGQGNSPLHF
>TRBV6-6|TRBD2|.|TRBJ2-7
TGTGCCAGCAGCCCAGGGACTAGCCAACAGCAGTACTTC
CASSPGTSQQQYF
>TRBV3-1/TRBV3-2|.|once|TRBJ2-7
TGTGCCAGCAGCCAACCGGGACAAGTCACGTACTTC
CASSQPGQVTYF
>TRBV5-5|.|.|TRBJ1-1
TGTGCCAGCAGCTTGGCCCTCAGTCTGAACACTGAAGCTTTCTTT
CASSLALSLNTEAFF
>TRBV7-3|.|.|TRBJ2-7
TGTGCCAGCAGTGACCCGGGACTCGGGGACGAGCAGTACTTC
CASSDPGLGDEQYF
>TRBV18|TRBD2|.|TRBJ2-7
TGTGCCAGCTCACCTAGCGGGGGGTCTACCTACGAGCAGTACTTC
CASSPSGGSTYEQYF
>TRBV25-1|.|.|TRBJ2-5
TGTGCCAGCAGAGCAGGGGCAGAGACCCAGTACTTC
CASRAGAETQYF
>TRBV6-5|.|.|TRBJ1-1
TGTGCCAGCAGTTATGACAGGATCCGATGGACTGAAGCTTTCTTT
CASSYDRIRWTEAFF
>TRBV5-1|TRBD2|.|TRBJ2-7
TGCGCCAGCAGCTTGAGAGCGGGAGGCCGGAGCTCCTACGAGCAGTACTTC
CASSLRAGGRSSYEQYF
>TRBV4-2|.|.|TRBJ2-2
TGTGCCAGCAGCCGGACTATAGAGACCGGGGAGCTGTTTTTT
CASSRTIETGELFF
>TRBV2|.|.|TRBJ2-4
TGTGCCAGGGGGGCGCCGAAAAACATTCAGTACTTC
CARGAPKNIQYF
>TRBV7-3|.|.|TRBJ1-6
TGTGCCAGCAGCTTAAACGACAGATCGACTTCACCCCTCCACTTT
CASSLNDRSTSPLHF
>TRBV5-1|TRBD1|.|TRBJ1-1
TGCGCCAGCAGCTTGGACGGGAGGGACAGGGGCGTAGCTTTCTTT
CASSLDGRDRGVAFF
>TRBV6-5|TRBD2|.|TRBJ2-7
TGTGCCAGCAGCCGGACTAGCGGGAGGGGGTACGAGCAGTACTTC
CASSRTSGRGYEQYF
>TRBV6-1|.|.|TRBJ1-1
TGTGCCAGCAGTGAAAGGAAACTACGGAGACCGAACACTGAAGCTTTCTTT
CASSERKLRRPNTEAFF
>TRBV3-1/TRBV3-2|TRBD2|.|TRBJ2-7
TGTGCCAGCAGCCAAGGTTTCGCCGGGGGGGCCTTGTCCTACGAGCAGTACTTC
CASSQGFAGGALSYEQYF
>TRBV19|.|.|TRBJ1-3
TGTGCCAGTAGTATACCGTCGAGACAGGATTCGTACACCATATATTTT
CASSIPSRQDSYTIYF
>TRBV7-2|TRBD1|.|TRBJ1-2
TGTGCCAGCAGCCGGACAGGGACCAACTATGGCTACACCTTC
CASSRTGTNYGYTF
>TRBV4-3|.|.|TRBJ2-1
TGCGCCAGCAGCCAAGAAGGGACAATGGGAAAGGGGGATGAGCAGTTCTTC
CASSQEGTMGKGDEQFF
>TRBV4-2|TRBD2|.|TRBJ2-2
TGTGCCAGCAGCCAAGTTAGGACTAGCGGTTATGAACGGGCCATGGGCGGGGAGCTGTTTTTT
CASSQVRTSGYERAMGGELFF
>TRBV2|.|.|TRBJ1-1
TGTGCCAGCGACGTCTTTGGGAGGGGCAACACTGAAGCTTTCTTT
CASDVFGRGNTEAFF
>TRBV7-2|.|once|TRBJ2-5
TGTGCCAGCGGGGGCTACCAAGAGACCCAGTACTTC
CASGGYQETQYF
>TRBV27|.|.|TRBJ1-1
TGTGCCAGCAGTTTAGCGGGAACCATGAACACTGAAGCTTTCTTT
CASSLAGTMNTEAFF